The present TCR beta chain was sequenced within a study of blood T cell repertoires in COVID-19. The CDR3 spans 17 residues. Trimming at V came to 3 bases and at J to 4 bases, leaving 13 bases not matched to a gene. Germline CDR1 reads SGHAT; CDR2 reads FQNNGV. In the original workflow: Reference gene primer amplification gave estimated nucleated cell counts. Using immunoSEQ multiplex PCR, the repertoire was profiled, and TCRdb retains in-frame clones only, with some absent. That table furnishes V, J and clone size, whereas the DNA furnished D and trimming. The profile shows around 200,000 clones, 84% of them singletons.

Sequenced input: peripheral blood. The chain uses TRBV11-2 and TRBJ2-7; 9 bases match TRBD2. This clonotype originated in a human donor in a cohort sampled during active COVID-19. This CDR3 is CASSLVAPRLAVYEQYF. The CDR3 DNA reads TGTGCCAGCAGCTTGGTCGCTCCGCGACTAGCGGTTTACGAGCAGTACTTC.